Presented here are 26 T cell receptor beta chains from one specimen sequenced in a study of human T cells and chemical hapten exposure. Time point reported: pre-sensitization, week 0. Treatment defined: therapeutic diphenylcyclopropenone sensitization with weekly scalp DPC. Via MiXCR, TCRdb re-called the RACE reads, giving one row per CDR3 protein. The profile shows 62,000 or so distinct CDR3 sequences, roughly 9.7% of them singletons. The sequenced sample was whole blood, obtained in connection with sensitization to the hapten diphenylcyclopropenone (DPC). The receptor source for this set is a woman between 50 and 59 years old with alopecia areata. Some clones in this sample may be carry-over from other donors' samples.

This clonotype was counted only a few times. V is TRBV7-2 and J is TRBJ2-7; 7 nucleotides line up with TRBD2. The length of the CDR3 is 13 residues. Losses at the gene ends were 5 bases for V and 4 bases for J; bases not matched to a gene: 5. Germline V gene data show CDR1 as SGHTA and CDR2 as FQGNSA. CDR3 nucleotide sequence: TGTGCCAGCAGCGCTAGCGGCCCTTACGAGCAGTACTTC. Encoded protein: CASSASGPYEQYF.

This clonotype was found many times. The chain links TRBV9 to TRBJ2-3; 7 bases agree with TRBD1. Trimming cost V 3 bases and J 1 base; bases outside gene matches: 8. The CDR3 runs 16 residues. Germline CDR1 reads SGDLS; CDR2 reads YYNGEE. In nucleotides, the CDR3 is TGTGCCAGCAGCGCAAACAGGGGCCTGGGCACAGATACGCAGTATTTT. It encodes CASSANRGLGTDTQYF.

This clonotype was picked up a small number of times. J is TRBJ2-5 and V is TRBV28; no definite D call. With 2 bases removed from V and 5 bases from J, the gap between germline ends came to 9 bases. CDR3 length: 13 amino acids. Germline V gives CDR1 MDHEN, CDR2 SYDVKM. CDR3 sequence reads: CASSLDRVETQYF. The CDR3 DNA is TGTGCCAGCAGTTTAGATAGGGTGGAGACCCAGTACTTC.

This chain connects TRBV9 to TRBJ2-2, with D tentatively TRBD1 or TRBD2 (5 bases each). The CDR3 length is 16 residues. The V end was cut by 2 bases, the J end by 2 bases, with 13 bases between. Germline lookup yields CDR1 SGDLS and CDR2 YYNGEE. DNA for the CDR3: TGTGCCAGCAGCGTTTCCGTGGGGGAAAACACCGGGGAGCTGTTTTTT. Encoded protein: CASSVSVGENTGELFF.

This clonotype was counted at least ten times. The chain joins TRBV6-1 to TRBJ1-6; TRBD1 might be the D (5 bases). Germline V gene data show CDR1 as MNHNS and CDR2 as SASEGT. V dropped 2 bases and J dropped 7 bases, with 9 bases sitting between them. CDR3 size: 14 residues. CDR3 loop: CASSEPGINSPLHF. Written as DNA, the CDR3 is TGTGCCAGCAGTGAACCAGGGATAAATTCACCCCTCCACTTT.

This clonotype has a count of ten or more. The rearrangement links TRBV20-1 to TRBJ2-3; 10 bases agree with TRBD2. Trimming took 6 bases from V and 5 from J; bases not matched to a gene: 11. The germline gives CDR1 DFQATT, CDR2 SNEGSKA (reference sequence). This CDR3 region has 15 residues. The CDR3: CSAPSGAGGVDTQYF. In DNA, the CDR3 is TGCAGTGCCCCCTCCGGAGCGGGGGGGGTAGATACGCAGTATTTT.

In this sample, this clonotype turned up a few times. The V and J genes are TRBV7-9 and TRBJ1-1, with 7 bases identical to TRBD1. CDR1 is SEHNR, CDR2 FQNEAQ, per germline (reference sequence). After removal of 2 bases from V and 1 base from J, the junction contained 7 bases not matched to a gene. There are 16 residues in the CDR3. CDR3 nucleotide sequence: TGTGCCAGCAGCTTACTATCCGGGACAGCGAACACTGAAGCTTTCTTT. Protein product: CASSLLSGTANTEAFF.

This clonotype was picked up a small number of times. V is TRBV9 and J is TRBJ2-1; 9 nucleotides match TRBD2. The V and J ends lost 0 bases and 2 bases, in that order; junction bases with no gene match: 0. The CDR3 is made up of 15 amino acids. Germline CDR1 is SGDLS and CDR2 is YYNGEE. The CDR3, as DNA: TGTGCCAGCAGCGTAGGCGGGGGGGCCTACAATGAGCAGTTCTTC. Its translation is CASSVGGGAYNEQFF.

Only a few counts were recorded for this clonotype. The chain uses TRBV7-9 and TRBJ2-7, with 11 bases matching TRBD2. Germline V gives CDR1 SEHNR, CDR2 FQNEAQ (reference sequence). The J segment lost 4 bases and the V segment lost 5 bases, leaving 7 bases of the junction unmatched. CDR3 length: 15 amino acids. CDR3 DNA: TGTGCCAGCAGCCAACTAGCGGGAGAAGGGTACGAGCAGTACTTC. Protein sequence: CASSQLAGEGYEQYF.

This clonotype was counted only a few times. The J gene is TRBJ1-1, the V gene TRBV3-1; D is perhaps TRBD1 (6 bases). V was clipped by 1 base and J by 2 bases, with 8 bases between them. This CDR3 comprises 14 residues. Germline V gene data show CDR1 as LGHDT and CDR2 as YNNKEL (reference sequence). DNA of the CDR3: TGTGCCAGCAGCCAAGGACAGGTTAACACTGAAGCTTTCTTT. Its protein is CASSQGQVNTEAFF.

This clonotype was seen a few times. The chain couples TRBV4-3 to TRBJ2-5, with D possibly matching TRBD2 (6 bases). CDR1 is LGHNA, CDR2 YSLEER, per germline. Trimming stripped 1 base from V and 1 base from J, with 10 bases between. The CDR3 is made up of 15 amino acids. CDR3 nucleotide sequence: TGCGCCAGCAGCCAAGGTGGGGGGACCCAAGAGACCCAGTACTTC. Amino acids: CASSQGGGTQETQYF.

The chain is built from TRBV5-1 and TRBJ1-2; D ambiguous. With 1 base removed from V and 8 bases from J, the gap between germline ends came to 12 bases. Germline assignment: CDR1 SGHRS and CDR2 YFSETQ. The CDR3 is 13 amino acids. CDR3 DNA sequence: TGCGCCAGCAGCTTGAATGAGGTGGGAGGCTACACCTTC. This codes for CASSLNEVGGYTF.

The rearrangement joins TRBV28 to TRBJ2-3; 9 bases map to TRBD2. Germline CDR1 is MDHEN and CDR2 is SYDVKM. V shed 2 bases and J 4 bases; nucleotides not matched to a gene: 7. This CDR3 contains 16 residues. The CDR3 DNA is TGTGCCAGCAGTTTACCTAGCGGGATAGGGGCAGATACGCAGTATTTT. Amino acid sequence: CASSLPSGIGADTQYF.

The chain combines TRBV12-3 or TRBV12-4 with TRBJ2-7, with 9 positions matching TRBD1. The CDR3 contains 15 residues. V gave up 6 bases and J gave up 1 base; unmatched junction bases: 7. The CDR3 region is CASSSTGQGSYEQYF. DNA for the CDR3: TGTGCCAGCAGCTCCACGGGACAGGGATCCTACGAGCAGTACTTC.

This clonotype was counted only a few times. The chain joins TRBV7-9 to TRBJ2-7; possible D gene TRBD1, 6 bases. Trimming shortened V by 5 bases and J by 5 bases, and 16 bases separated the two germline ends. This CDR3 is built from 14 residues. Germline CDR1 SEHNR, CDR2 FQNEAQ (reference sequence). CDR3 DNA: TGTGCCAGCAGCCGAGGACAGAACTGGGACGAGCAGTACTTC. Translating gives CASSRGQNWDEQYF.

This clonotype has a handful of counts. The CDR3: CASSQLRGDNDNEQFF. The DNA of the CDR3 is TGCGCCAGCAGCCAGTTACGGGGGGACAACGACAATGAGCAGTTCTTC. The chain has TRBV4-3 and TRBJ2-1, with TRBD2 as a possible D gene (7 bases). Trimming removed 3 bases from V and 5 bases from J, with 17 bases in between. Germline values: CDR1 LGHNA, CDR2 YSLEER. The CDR3 contains 16 residues.

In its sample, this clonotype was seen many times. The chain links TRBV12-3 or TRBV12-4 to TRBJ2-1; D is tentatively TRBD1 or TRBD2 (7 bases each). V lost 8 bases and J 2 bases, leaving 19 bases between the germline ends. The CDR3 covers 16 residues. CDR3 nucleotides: TGTGCCAGCGGTGCCAGGGGGGGCGGCACCTACAATGAGCAGTTCTTC. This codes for CASGARGGGTYNEQFF.

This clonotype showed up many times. The CDR3 sequence is CASRRTQMNTEAFF. CDR3 DNA sequence: TGTGCCAGCAGGAGGACACAAATGAACACTGAAGCTTTCTTT. This rearrangement joins TRBV6-5 to TRBJ1-1, with D possibly TRBD1 on 5 matching bases. The germline V gene has CDR1 MNHEY and CDR2 SVGAGI. This CDR3 has 14 residues. The V and J ends lost 6 bases and 0 bases respectively, with 11 bases between them.

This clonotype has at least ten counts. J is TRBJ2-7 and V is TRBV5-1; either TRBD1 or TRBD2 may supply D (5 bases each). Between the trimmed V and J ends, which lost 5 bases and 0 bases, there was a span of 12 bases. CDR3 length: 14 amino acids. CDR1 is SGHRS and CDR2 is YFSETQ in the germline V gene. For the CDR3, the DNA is TGCGCCAGCAGTCGGGACGGCCTCTCCTACGAGCAGTACTTC. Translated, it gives CASSRDGLSYEQYF. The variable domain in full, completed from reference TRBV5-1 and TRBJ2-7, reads KAGVTQTPRYLIKTRGQQVTLSCSPISGHRSVSWYQQTPGQGLQFLFEYFSETQRNKGNFPGRFSGRQFSNSRSEMNVSTLELGDSALYLCASSRDGLSYEQYFGPGTRLTVT.

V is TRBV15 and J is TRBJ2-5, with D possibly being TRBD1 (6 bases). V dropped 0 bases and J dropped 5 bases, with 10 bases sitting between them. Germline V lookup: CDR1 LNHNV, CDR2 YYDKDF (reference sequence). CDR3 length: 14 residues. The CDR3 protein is CATSRDVGAETQYF. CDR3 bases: TGTGCCACCAGCAGAGATGTGGGGGCCGAGACCCAGTACTTC.

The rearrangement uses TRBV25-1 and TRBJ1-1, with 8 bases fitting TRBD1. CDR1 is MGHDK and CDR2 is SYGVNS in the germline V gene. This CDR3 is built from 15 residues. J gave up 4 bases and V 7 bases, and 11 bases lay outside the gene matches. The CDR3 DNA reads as TGTGCCAGCACAGCGGACAGGGTTAGAGGCACTGAAGCTTTCTTT. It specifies CASTADRVRGTEAFF. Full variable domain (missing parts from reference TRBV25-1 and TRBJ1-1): EADIYQTPRYLVIGTGKKITLECSQTMGHDKMYWYQQDPGMELHLIHYSYGVNSTEKGDLSSESTVSRIRTEHFPLTLESARPSHTSQYLCASTADRVRGTEAFFGQGTRLTVV.

For the CDR3, the DNA is TGCAGCGTTGAATTTGGGGGAGCTTTCTTT. Its protein is CSVEFGGAFF. The chain has TRBV29-1 and TRBJ1-1, with D maybe TRBD1 (5 bases). CDR3 length: 10 amino acids. Germline V CDR1 and CDR2: SQVTM, ANQGSEA. The V gene lost 2 bases and the J gene lost 10 bases, with 8 bases spanning the gap. The full variable domain, rest sourced from reference TRBV29-1 and TRBJ1-1, is SAVISQKPSRDICQRGTSLTIQCQVDSQVTMMFWYRQQPGQSLTLIATANQGSEATYESGFVIDKFPISRPNLTFSTLTVSNMSPEDSSIYLCSVEFGGAFFGQGTRLTVV.

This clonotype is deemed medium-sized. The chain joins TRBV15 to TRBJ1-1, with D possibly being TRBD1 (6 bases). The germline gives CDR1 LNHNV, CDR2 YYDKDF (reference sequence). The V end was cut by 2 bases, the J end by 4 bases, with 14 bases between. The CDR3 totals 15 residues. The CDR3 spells CATSRYQGGGTEAFF. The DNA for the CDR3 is TGTGCCACCAGCAGATACCAGGGAGGGGGCACTGAAGCTTTCTTT.

The CDR3 DNA is TGCAGTGCTAGGGCTAGCGGCCGCACAGATACGCAGTATTTT. Amino acids: CSARASGRTDTQYF. The genes are TRBV20-1 and TRBJ2-3, with 7 nucleotides matching TRBD2. Germline values: CDR1 DFQATT, CDR2 SNEGSKA (reference sequence). This CDR3 contains 14 residues. Trimming removed 3 bases from V and 1 base from J; junction bases left unmatched: 4.

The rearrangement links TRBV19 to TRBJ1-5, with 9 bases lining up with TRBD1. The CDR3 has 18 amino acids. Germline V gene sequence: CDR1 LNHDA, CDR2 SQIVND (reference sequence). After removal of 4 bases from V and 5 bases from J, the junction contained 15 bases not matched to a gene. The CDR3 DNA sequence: TGTGCCAGTAGTACTGGACAGGGGAGGGGAGCAGTGTATCAGCCCCAGCATTTT. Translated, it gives CASSTGQGRGAVYQPQHF.

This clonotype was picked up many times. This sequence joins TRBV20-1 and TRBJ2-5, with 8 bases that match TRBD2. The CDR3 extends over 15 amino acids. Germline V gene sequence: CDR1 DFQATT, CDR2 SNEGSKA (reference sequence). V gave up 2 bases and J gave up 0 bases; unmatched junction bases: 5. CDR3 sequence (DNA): TGCAGTGCTAGAACCCGACTAGCGTACCAAGAGACCCAGTACTTC. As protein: CSARTRLAYQETQYF.